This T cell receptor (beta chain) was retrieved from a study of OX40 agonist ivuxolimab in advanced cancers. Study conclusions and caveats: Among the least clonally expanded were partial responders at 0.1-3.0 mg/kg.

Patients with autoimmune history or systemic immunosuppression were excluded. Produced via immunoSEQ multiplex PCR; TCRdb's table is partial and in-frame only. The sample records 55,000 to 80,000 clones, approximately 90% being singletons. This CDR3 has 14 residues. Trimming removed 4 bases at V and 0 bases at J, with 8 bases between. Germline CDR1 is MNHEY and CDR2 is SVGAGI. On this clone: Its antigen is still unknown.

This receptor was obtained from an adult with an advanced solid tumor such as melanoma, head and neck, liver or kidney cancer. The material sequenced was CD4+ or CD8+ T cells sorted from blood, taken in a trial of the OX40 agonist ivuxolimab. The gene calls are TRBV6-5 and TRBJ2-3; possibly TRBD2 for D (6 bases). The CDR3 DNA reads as TGTGCCAGCAGTTTCGGGACTAGCACAGATACGCAGTATTTT. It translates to CASSFGTSTDTQYF.